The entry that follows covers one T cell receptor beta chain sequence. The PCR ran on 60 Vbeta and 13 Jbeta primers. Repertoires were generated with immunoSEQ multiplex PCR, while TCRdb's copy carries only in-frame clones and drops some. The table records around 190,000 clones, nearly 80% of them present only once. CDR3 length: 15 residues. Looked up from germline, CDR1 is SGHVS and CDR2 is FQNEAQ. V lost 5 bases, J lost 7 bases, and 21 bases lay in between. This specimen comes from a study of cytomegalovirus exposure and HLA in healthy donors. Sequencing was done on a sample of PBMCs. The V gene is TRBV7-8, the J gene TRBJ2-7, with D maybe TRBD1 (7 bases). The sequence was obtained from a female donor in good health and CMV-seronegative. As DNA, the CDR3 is TGTGCCAGCAGCCCCCGGGGGACAGCAGTAGTAGAGCAGTACTTC. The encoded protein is CASSPRGTAVVEQYF. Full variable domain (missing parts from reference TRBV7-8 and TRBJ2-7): GAGVSQSPRYKVAKRGQDVALRCDPISGHVSLFWYQQALGQGPEFLTYFQNEAQLDKSGLPSDRFFAERPEGSVSTLKIQRTQQEDSAVYLCASSPRGTAVVEQYFGPGTRLTVT.